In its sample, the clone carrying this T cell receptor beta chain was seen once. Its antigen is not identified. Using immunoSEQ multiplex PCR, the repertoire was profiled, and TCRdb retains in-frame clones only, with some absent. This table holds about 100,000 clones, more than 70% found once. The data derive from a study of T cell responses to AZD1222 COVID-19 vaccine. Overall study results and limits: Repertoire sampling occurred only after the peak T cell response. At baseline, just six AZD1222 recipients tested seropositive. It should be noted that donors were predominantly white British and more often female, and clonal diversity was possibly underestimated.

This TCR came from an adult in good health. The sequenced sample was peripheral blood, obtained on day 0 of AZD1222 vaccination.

The CDR3 bases are TGCGCCAGCAGCTCCCTAGCGGGGGGGGGCACAGATACGCAGTATTTT. The encoded protein is CASSSLAGGGTDTQYF. The V and J genes are TRBV5-1 and TRBJ2-3; 12 bases agree with TRBD2. There are 16 residues in the CDR3. J gave up 1 base and V 3 bases, and 3 bases lay outside the gene matches. CDR1 and CDR2 from the germline V gene are SGHRS and YFSETQ.